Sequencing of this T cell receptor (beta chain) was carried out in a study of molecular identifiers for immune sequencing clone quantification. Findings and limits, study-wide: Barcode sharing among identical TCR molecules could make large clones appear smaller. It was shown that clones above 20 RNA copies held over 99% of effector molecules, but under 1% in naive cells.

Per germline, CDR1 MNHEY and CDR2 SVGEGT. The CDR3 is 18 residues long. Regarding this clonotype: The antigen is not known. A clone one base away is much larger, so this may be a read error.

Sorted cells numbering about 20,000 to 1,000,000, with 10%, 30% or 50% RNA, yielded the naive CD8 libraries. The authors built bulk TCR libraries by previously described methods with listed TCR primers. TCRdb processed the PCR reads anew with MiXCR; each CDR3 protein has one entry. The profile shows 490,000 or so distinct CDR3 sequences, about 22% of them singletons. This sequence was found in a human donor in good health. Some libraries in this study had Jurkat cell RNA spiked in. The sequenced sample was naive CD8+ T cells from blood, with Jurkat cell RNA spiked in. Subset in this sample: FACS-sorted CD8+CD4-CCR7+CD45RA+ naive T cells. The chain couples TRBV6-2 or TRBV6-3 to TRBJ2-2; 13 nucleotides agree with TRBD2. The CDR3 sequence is CASRPTSGRAPNTGGLFF. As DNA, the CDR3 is TGTGCCAGCAGACCTACTAGCGGGAGGGCCCCGAACACCGGGGGGCTGTTTTTT.